The 7 T cell receptor beta chains in this list originate from one sample, sequenced in a study of OX40 agonist ivuxolimab in advanced cancers. Profiling relied on immunoSEQ multiplex PCR, and the TCRdb table lists in-frame clones only, not all of them. The sample contains some 70,000 clones, roughly nine tenths of which appear only once. Sequenced here: CD4+ or CD8+ T cells sorted from blood, sampled in a trial of the OX40 agonist ivuxolimab. The receptor source for this set is an adult with an advanced solid tumor such as melanoma, head and neck, liver or kidney cancer.

This sequence joins TRBV5-1 and TRBJ2-3; 9 bases are a match to TRBD2. The CDR3 has 15 residues. Trimming took 4 bases from V and 6 from J; bases not matched to a gene: 9. Germline CDR1 is SGHRS and CDR2 is YFSETQ. The CDR3 DNA is TGCGCCAGCAGCGTTAGCGGGGGCGCCGGGGATACGCAGTATTTT. It codes for CASSVSGGAGDTQYF.

The chain has TRBV6-6 and TRBJ2-1, with a weak D call TRBD2 (5 bases). V was pared by 7 bases and J by 7 bases, with 17 bases between. Germline V CDR1 and CDR2: MNHNY, SVGAGI (reference sequence). The CDR3 is 14 amino acids. The CDR3 loop reads CASTAGSRFNEQFF. The DNA of the CDR3 is TGTGCCAGCACAGCTGGGAGCAGGTTTAATGAGCAGTTCTTC.

The V and J genes are TRBV10-2 and TRBJ1-1; a weak D match, TRBD1 (6 bases). From germline, CDR1 is WSHSY and CDR2 SAAADI. V was cut by 8 bases and J by 3 bases, with 19 bases left in between. The CDR3 totals 15 residues. CDR3 region: CASQSGVQGYTEAFF. Written as DNA, the CDR3 is TGCGCCAGCCAATCGGGGGTACAGGGATACACTGAAGCTTTCTTT.

The chain employs TRBV28 and TRBJ2-2, with D possibly matching TRBD1 (5 bases). The CDR3 length is 13 residues. V lost 6 bases to trimming and J lost 7 bases, with 12 bases between them. The germline V gene has CDR1 MDHEN and CDR2 SYDVKM. The CDR3 sequence is CASRKQGVGELFF. CDR3 bases: TGTGCCAGCAGAAAACAAGGGGTCGGGGAGCTGTTTTTT.

The V call is TRBV5-1, the J call TRBJ2-1; D might be TRBD1 (5 bases). The V end lost 0 bases, the J end lost 2 bases, and 12 bases lay between the germline ends. The CDR3 extends over 16 amino acids. The germline V gene has CDR1 SGHRS and CDR2 YFSETQ. CDR3 nucleotides: TGCGCCAGCAGCTTGGTAGGTGGACAACCCTACAATGAGCAGTTCTTC. It translates to CASSLVGGQPYNEQFF. Using reference TRBV5-1 and TRBJ2-1 for the parts outside the CDR3, the full variable domain is KAGVTQTPRYLIKTRGQQVTLSCSPISGHRSVSWYQQTPGQGLQFLFEYFSETQRNKGNFPGRFSGRQFSNSRSEMNVSTLELGDSALYLCASSLVGGQPYNEQFFGPGTRLTVL.

The V and J genes are TRBV28 and TRBJ1-2; 9 bases match TRBD1. The germline gives CDR1 MDHEN, CDR2 SYDVKM. Trimming cost V 2 bases and J 8 bases; bases outside gene matches: 12. This CDR3 comprises 16 residues. The CDR3 region is CASSLAGQGSLRGYTF. The CDR3 DNA sequence: TGTGCCAGCAGTTTAGCAGGACAGGGGTCCTTACGAGGCTACACCTTC.

The CDR3 spells CASMSRSLGTEGEQYF. The CDR3 coding sequence is TGCGCCAGCATGAGTCGGTCCTTGGGGACAGAAGGGGAGCAGTACTTC. J is TRBJ2-7 and V is TRBV5-1; 7 positions match TRBD1. This CDR3 spans 16 amino acids. V was pared by 6 bases and J by 7 bases, with 19 bases of the junction left unmatched. In germline, CDR1 is SGHRS, CDR2 YFSETQ.